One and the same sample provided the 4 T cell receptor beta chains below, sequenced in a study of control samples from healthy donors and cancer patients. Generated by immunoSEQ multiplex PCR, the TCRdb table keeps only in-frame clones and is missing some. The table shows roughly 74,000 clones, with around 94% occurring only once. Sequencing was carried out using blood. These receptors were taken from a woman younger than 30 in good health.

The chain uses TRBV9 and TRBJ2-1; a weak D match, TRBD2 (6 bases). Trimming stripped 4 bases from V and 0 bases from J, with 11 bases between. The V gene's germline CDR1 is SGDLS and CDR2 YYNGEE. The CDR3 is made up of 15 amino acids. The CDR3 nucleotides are TGTGCCAGCAGCCCGGGCGGGAACTCCTACAATGAGCAGTTCTTC. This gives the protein CASSPGGNSYNEQFF.

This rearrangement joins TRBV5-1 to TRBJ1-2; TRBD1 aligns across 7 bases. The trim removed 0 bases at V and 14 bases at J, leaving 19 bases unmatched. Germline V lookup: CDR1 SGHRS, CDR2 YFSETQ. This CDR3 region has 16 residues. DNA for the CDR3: TGCGCCAGCAGCTTGGGGCAGGGGGAACGCTCGGAGGTGGGGACCTTC. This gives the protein CASSLGQGERSEVGTF.

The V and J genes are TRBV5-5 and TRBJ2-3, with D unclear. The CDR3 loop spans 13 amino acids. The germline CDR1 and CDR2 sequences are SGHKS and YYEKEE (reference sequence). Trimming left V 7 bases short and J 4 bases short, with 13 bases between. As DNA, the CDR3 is TGTGCCAGCGACGCTCAGCACCCAGATACGCAGTATTTT. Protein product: CASDAQHPDTQYF.

The CDR3 bases are TGTGCCAGCAGCCGCTACGGGGGGCAGAACACTGAAGCTTTCTTT. Translated: CASSRYGGQNTEAFF. The chain combines TRBV7-3 with TRBJ1-1; D possibly corresponds to TRBD1 (6 bases). In germline, CDR1 is SGHTA, CDR2 FQGTGA. This CDR3 spans 15 amino acids. With 5 bases removed from V and 1 base from J, the gap between germline ends came to 14 bases.